The 21 T cell receptor beta chains below all came from one sample that was sequenced in a study of OX40 agonist ivuxolimab in advanced cancers. Measured with immunoSEQ multiplex PCR; TCRdb has only the in-frame clones, and not every one. The repertoire consists of 35,000 to 40,000 clones, with about 88% occurring once and the leading ten covering roughly 40%. Sample: CD4+ or CD8+ T cells sorted from blood, taken in a trial of the OX40 agonist ivuxolimab. Every receptor here comes from an adult with an advanced solid tumor such as melanoma, head and neck, liver or kidney cancer.

V and J are TRBV29-1 and TRBJ2-2, with TRBD2 as a possible D gene (5 bases). The CDR3 has 13 amino acids. CDR1 SQVTM and CDR2 ANQGSEA come from the germline V gene. Trimming removed 4 bases at V and 1 base at J, with 7 bases between. This CDR3 is CSVVRENTGELFF. CDR3 DNA: TGCAGCGTTGTTCGGGAGAACACCGGGGAGCTGTTTTTT.

This chain connects TRBV27 to TRBJ2-7, with D unresolved. Germline loops: CDR1 MNHEY, CDR2 SMNVEV (reference sequence). V lost 5 bases, J lost 2 bases, and 4 bases lay in between. The CDR3 is 11 amino acids. The CDR3 loop reads CASSQPYEQYF. The CDR3 DNA is TGTGCCAGCAGTCAACCCTACGAGCAGTACTTC.

The chain combines TRBV6-5 with TRBJ1-2; possibly TRBD1 for D (5 bases). CDR3 length equals 15 residues. V dropped 6 bases and J dropped 0 bases, with 14 bases sitting between them. Germline V lookup: CDR1 MNHEY, CDR2 SVGAGI. DNA of the CDR3: TGTGCCAGCAGAGACTCCTACAGGACTAACTATGGCTACACCTTC. It specifies CASRDSYRTNYGYTF.

The chain recombines TRBV6-1 with TRBJ2-7; D is undetermined. Trimming took 7 bases from V and 0 from J, leaving 10 bases between them. CDR1 MNHNS and CDR2 SASEGT come from the germline V gene. This CDR3 spans 13 amino acids. As DNA, the CDR3 is TGTGCCAGCACGGTCCGAAGCTCCTACGAGCAGTACTTC. It specifies CASTVRSSYEQYF.

The chain uses TRBV7-2 and TRBJ1-6; D is perhaps TRBD1 (5 bases). The CDR3 has 13 amino acids. Germline CDR1 reads SGHTA; CDR2 reads FQGNSA. The germline V and J ends were trimmed by 10 bases and 6 bases, with 13 bases remaining between them. The chain's CDR3 is CATLTVLNSPLHF. The CDR3 DNA reads TGTGCCACATTGACAGTCCTTAATTCACCCCTCCACTTT. Full variable domain (outside the CDR3, taken from reference TRBV7-2 and TRBJ1-6): GAGVSQSPSNKVTEKGKDVELRCDPISGHTALYWYRQSLGQGLEFLIYFQGNSAPDKSGLPSDRFSAERTGGSVSTLTIQRTQQEDSAVYLCATLTVLNSPLHFGNGTRLTVT.

The CDR3 spells CASSYRGSFTEAFF. Here the CDR3 DNA reads TGTGCCAGCAGTTACAGGGGAAGTTTTACTGAAGCTTTCTTT. The chain links TRBV28 to TRBJ1-1; 7 nucleotides line up with TRBD1. The V gene end was trimmed by 4 bases and the J gene end by 5 bases; junction bases not matched to a gene: 7. CDR1 and CDR2 from the germline V gene are MDHEN and SYDVKM. The CDR3 is 14 amino acids.

The chain carries TRBV28 and TRBJ1-3, with TRBD1 as a possible D gene (5 bases). In germline, CDR1 is MDHEN, CDR2 SYDVKM. The length of the CDR3 is 14 residues. V was pared by 3 bases and J by 3 bases, with 9 bases between. CDR3 loop: CASSFSGIGNTIYF. DNA of the CDR3: TGTGCCAGCAGTTTCTCAGGGATTGGAAACACCATATATTTT.

This clone has only one observation. V and J are TRBV5-6 and TRBJ2-7; 7 nucleotides match TRBD1. CDR1 is SGHDT, CDR2 YYEEEE, per germline. The J segment lost 5 bases and the V segment lost 2 bases, leaving 13 bases of the junction unmatched. The CDR3 extends over 16 amino acids. The CDR3 protein is CASSFRAGQDWDEQYF. In DNA form, the CDR3 reads TGTGCCAGCAGCTTCAGAGCTGGACAGGATTGGGACGAGCAGTACTTC.

The chain has TRBV13 and TRBJ2-7, with 9 bases that match TRBD2. The CDR3 has 16 amino acids. V trimming: 5 bases; J trimming: 2 bases; junction bases outside the gene matches: 10. Germline V gives CDR1 PRHDT, CDR2 FYEKMQ (reference sequence). The CDR3 DNA reads as TGTGCCAGCAGCCAGTCCGGCGGGGGGGCGACCTACGAGCAGTACTTC. Translated: CASSQSGGGATYEQYF.

J is TRBJ1-3 and V is TRBV15, with 7 bases identical to TRBD1. Germline CDR1 is LNHNV and CDR2 is YYDKDF (reference sequence). V lost 4 bases and J lost 0; bases outside the gene matches: 6. The CDR3 has 16 residues. CDR3 DNA sequence: TGTGCCACCAGCATCCAGGGGGGAGGCTCTGGAAACACCATATATTTT. Amino acid sequence: CATSIQGGGSGNTIYF. Complete variable domain (other parts from reference TRBV15 and TRBJ1-3): DAMVIQNPRYQVTQFGKPVTLSCSQTLNHNVMYWYQQKSSQAPKLLFHYYDKDFNNEADTPDNFQSRRPNTSFCFLDIRSPGLGDTAMYLCATSIQGGGSGNTIYFGEGSWLTVV.

This chain connects TRBV4-2 to TRBJ2-7, with TRBD1 as a possible D gene (7 bases). V gave up 0 bases and J gave up 0 bases, with 15 bases separating them. The CDR3 is 17 residues long. Looked up from germline, CDR1 is LGHNA and CDR2 is YNFKEQ. CDR3 nucleotide sequence: TGTGCCAGCAGCCAAGAAGGAGGGGGCCTAAGCTCCTACGAGCAGTACTTC. This translates into CASSQEGGGLSSYEQYF.

In DNA form, the CDR3 reads TGTGCCAGCTCACTAACAGGGATCGACACCGGGGAGCTGTTTTTT. As protein: CASSLTGIDTGELFF. The V call is TRBV18, the J call TRBJ2-2; D might be TRBD1 (6 bases). V lost 4 bases and J lost 3, with 12 bases in between. In germline, CDR1 is KGHSH, CDR2 LQKENI. There are 15 residues in the CDR3.

V and J are TRBV28 and TRBJ1-3; no definite D call. CDR1 is MDHEN, CDR2 SYDVKM, per germline. CDR3 size: 17 residues. V lost 1 base and J lost 4, with 17 bases in between. The CDR3 nucleotides are TGTGCCAGCAGTTTATCTGGCGACGGGGTGAGGGGAAACACCATATATTTT. Translating it yields CASSLSGDGVRGNTIYF.

This clone appeared once. The CDR3 sequence: CASSELKVRGEQYF. CDR3 nucleotide sequence: TGTGCCAGCAGTGAGCTTAAGGTGAGAGGCGAGCAGTACTTC. This sequence joins TRBV2 and TRBJ2-7; D unclear. CDR1 is SNHLY, CDR2 FYNNEI, per germline. CDR3 length equals 14 residues. Trimming took 3 bases from V and 6 from J, leaving 15 bases between them.

The chain has TRBV6-1 and TRBJ2-7; 11 bases are a match to TRBD2. The V gene's germline CDR1 is MNHNS and CDR2 SASEGT. The CDR3 sequence is 15 residues long. V lost 2 bases to trimming and J lost 12 bases; unmatched junction nucleotides: 12. The CDR3 nucleotides are TGTGCCAGCAGTGAATTAGGACTAGCGGGTACGAGGCCGTACTTC. This codes for CASSELGLAGTRPYF.

The rearrangement joins TRBV19 to TRBJ2-2; TRBD1 matches 7 bases. The trim removed 5 bases at V and 5 bases at J, leaving 8 bases unmatched. Germline CDR1 and CDR2: LNHDA and SQIVND (reference sequence). There are 15 residues in the CDR3. In DNA, the CDR3 is TGTGCCAGTAGTCATCACAGGGGTGAGACCGGGGAGCTGTTTTTT. Encoded protein: CASSHHRGETGELFF.

J is TRBJ2-3 and V is TRBV29-1; 8 nucleotides agree with TRBD2. In germline, CDR1 is SQVTM, CDR2 ANQGSEA. V lost 3 bases, J lost 2 bases, and 1 base stayed unmatched. The CDR3 consists of 13 residues. CDR3 loop: CSVDGGVTDTQYF. The CDR3 DNA reads TGCAGCGTTGACGGGGGGGTCACAGATACGCAGTATTTT.

The chain has TRBV4-3 and TRBJ1-6; D unresolved. V lost 1 base and J 7 bases, leaving 8 bases between the germline ends. Germline V gene data show CDR1 as LGHNA and CDR2 as YSLEER. The CDR3 contains 14 residues. The CDR3: CASSQARDNSPLHF. The CDR3, as DNA: TGCGCCAGCAGCCAAGCCCGAGACAATTCACCCCTCCACTTT.

The chain is built from TRBV6-5 and TRBJ2-7, with D perhaps matching TRBD2 (7 bases). V was shortened by 0 bases and J by 2 bases, with 14 bases between the two germline ends. Germline assignment: CDR1 MNHEY and CDR2 SVGAGI. The CDR3 runs to 16 residues. CDR3 sequence reads: CASSYSTGGAAYEQYF. In nucleotides, the CDR3 is TGTGCCAGCAGTTACTCGACTGGGGGGGCCGCCTACGAGCAGTACTTC.

The chain joins TRBV5-1 to TRBJ2-3; D gene ambiguous. With 3 bases removed from V and 6 bases from J, the gap between germline ends came to 8 bases. Germline V gene lookup returns CDR1 SGHRS and CDR2 YFSETQ. The CDR3 sequence is 12 residues long. CDR3 nucleotides: TGCGCCAGCAGCTCCCCGCCGGATACGCAGTATTTT. It is translated as CASSSPPDTQYF. Full variable domain (missing parts from reference TRBV5-1 and TRBJ2-3): KAGVTQTPRYLIKTRGQQVTLSCSPISGHRSVSWYQQTPGQGLQFLFEYFSETQRNKGNFPGRFSGRQFSNSRSEMNVSTLELGDSALYLCASSSPPDTQYFGPGTRLTVL.

The chain has TRBV19 and TRBJ2-3, with 8 nucleotides matching TRBD2. J gave up 4 bases and V 2 bases, and 5 bases lay outside the gene matches. Per the germline V gene, CDR1 is LNHDA and CDR2 is SQIVND (reference sequence). The CDR3 is 15 residues long. The CDR3 protein is CASSITAGAADTQYF. The CDR3 coding sequence is TGTGCCAGTAGTATAACAGCGGGGGCGGCAGATACGCAGTATTTT.